The present T cell receptor (beta chain) was sequenced within a study of response to subunit inactivated influenza vaccine. One entry per CDR3 protein results from TCRdb running MiXCR on the RT-PCR reads. The table includes about 160,000 distinct CDR3 sequences, roughly 10% detected once. Points on this clonotype: Its matching antigen is unknown.

J was trimmed by 6 bases and V by 3 bases; bases with no gene match: 13. The germline V gene has CDR1 KGHSH and CDR2 LQKENI. The CDR3 runs to 19 residues. The study, taken as a whole, reports: Each seasonal influenza vaccination, the authors suggested, recruits few new T cells.

This receptor was obtained from a man aged 45-65 years who received an inactivated influenza vaccine. The chain carries TRBV18 and TRBJ2-1; 14 positions agree with TRBD2. The input for sequencing was non-naive T cells sorted from PBMCs, taken about 40 days after vaccination. The CDR3 DNA is TGTGCCAGCTCACCCCCGACGACTAGCGGGAGGGCCAATTTCAATGAGCAGTTCTTC. Encoded protein: CASSPPTTSGRANFNEQFF. The entire variable domain, with the rest obtained from reference TRBV18 and TRBJ2-1, is as follows: NAGVMQNPRHLVRRRGQEARLRCSPMKGHSHVYWYRQLPEEGLKFMVYLQKENIIDESGMPKERFSAEFPKEGPSILRIQQVVRGDSAAYFCASSPPTTSGRANFNEQFFGPGTRLTVL.